This TCR beta chain was observed in a study of blood T cell repertoires in COVID-19. Study at large: The United States, Italy and Spain were the sources of the acute and convalescent COVID-19 samples. T cells, B-cell-depleted T cells, or PBMCs supplied cDNA or gDNA.

The CDR3 spans 16 residues. CDR1 and CDR2 (germline): SNHLY, FYNNEI. V dropped 6 bases and J dropped 1; count of bases not matched to a gene: 12. In the authors' methods: Amplified reference gene primers provided the basis for estimating nucleated cell counts. Some clones are missing from TCRdb's copy, which holds only in-frame ones; the method was immunoSEQ multiplex PCR. Clonal size and the V and J genes are those of that table, whereas D and trimming came from the DNA. Among about 260,000 clones listed, about 90% were seen once. The sample consisted of peripheral blood. The chain links TRBV2 to TRBJ2-7, with 7 bases lining up with TRBD2. The source of this sequence is a woman in her thirties or forties who had recovered from COVID-19. In nucleotides, the CDR3 is TGTGCCAGCAGGGGTCTTTGGGCTAGCGGATCCTACGAGCAGTACTTC. Protein: CASRGLWASGSYEQYF.